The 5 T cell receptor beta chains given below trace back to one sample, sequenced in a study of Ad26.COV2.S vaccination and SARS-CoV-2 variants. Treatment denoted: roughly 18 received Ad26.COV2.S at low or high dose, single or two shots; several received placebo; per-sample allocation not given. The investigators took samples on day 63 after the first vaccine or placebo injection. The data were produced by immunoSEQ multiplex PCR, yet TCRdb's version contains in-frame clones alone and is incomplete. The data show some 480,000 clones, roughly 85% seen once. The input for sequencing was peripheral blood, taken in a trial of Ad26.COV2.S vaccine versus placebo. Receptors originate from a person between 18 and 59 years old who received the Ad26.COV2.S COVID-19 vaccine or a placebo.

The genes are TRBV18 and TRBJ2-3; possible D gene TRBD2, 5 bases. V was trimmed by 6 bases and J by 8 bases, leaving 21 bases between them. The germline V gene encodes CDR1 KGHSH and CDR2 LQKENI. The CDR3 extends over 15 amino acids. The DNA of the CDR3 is TGTGCCAGCTCCGGCGGGCGGTTACCTCTTGGTACGCAGTATTTT. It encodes CASSGGRLPLGTQYF.

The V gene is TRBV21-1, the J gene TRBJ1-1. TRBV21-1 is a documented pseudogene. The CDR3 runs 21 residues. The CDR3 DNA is TGTGCCAGCAGCAAAAGTCGCAAGGCAAATAAAGAACAGGGCGGGGACACTGAAGCTTTCTTT. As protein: CASSKSRKANKEQGGDTEAFF.

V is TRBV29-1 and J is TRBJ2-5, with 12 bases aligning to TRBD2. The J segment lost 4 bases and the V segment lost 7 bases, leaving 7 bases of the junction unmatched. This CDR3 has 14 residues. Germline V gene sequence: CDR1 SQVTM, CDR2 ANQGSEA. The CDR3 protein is CSGLAGGLGETQYF. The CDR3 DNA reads TGCAGCGGGCTAGCGGGAGGGCTGGGAGAGACCCAGTACTTC.

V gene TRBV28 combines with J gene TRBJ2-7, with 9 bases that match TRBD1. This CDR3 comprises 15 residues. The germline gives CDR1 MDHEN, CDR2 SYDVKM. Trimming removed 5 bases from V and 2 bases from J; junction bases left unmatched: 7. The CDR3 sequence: CASSPTTGGPYEQYF. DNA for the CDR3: TGTGCCAGCAGTCCGACTACAGGGGGCCCCTACGAGCAGTACTTC.

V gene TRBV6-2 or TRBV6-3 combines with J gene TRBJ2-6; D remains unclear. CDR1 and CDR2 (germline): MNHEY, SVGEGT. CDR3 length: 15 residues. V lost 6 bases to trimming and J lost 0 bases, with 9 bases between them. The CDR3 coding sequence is TGTGCCAGCAGCCACACCCTCTCTGGGGCCAACGTCCTGACTTTC. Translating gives CASSHTLSGANVLTF.